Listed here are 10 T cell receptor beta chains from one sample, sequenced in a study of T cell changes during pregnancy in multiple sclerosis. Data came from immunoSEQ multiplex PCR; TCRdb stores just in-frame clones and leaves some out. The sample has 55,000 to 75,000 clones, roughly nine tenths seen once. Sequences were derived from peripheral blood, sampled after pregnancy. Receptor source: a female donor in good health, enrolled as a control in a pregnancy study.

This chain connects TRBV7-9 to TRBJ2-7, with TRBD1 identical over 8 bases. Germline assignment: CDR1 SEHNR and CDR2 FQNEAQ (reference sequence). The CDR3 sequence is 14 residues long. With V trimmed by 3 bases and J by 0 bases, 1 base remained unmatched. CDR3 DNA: TGTGCCAGCAGCTTCGACAGGGGCTCCTACGAGCAGTACTTC. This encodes CASSFDRGSYEQYF.

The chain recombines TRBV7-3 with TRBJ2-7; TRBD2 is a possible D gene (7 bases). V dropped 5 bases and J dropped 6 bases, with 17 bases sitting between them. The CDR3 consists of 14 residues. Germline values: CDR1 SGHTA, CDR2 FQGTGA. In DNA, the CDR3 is TGTGCCAGCAGCCAGGGGCGGGGGATAGGCGAGCAGTACTTC. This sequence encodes CASSQGRGIGEQYF.

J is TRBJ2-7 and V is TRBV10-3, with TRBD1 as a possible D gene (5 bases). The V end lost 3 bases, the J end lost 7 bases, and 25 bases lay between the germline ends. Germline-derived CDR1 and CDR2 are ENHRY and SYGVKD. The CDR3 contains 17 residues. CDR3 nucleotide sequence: TGTGCCATCAGTGAATCCCCTTATCTAGGGGTTGGGGCGGAGCAGTACTTC. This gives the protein CAISESPYLGVGAEQYF.

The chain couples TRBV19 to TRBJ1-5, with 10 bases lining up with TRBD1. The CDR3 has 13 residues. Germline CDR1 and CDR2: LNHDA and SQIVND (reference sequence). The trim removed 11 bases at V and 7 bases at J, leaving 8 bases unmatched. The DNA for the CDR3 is TGTGCCGGACAGGGGGGGGGCGGACAGCCCCAGCATTTT. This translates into CAGQGGGGQPQHF.

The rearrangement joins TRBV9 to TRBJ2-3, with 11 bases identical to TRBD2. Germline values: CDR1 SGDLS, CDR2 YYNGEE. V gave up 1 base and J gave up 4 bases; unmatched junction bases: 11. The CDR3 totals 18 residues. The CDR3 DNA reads TGTGCCAGCAGCGTACAATCGCCGACTAGCGGGGTTGCAGATACGCAGTATTTT. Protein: CASSVQSPTSGVADTQYF.

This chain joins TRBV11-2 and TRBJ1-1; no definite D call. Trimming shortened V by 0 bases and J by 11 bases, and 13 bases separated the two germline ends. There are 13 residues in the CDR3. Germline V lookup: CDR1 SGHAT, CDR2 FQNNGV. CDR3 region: CASSLDFGRAAFF. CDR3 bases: TGTGCCAGCAGCTTAGATTTTGGGAGGGCGGCTTTCTTT.

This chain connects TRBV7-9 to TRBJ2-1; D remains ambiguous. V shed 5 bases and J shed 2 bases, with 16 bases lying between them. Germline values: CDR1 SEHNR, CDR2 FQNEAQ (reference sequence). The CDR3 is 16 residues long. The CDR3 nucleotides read TGTGCCAGCAGCCGGAAAGAAGTCCGGGCCTACAATGAGCAGTTCTTC. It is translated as CASSRKEVRAYNEQFF.

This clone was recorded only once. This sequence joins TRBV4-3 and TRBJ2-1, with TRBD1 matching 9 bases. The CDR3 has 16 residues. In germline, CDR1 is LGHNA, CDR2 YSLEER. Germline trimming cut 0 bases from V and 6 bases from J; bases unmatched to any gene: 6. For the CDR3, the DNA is TGCGCCAGCAGCCAAGATCGGGGGACAGGGTCCAATGAGCAGTTCTTC. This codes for CASSQDRGTGSNEQFF.

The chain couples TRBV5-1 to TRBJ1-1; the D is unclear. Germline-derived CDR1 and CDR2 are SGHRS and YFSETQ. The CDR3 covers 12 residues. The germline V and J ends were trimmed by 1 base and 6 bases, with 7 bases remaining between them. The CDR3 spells CASSLPFSEAFF. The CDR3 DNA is TGCGCCAGCAGCTTGCCGTTCTCTGAAGCTTTCTTT. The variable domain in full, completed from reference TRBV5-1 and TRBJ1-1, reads KAGVTQTPRYLIKTRGQQVTLSCSPISGHRSVSWYQQTPGQGLQFLFEYFSETQRNKGNFPGRFSGRQFSNSRSEMNVSTLELGDSALYLCASSLPFSEAFFGQGTRLTVV.

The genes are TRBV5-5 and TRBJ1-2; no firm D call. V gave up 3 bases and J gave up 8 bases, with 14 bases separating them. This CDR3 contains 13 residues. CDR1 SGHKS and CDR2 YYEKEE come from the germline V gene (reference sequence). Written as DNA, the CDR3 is TGTGCCAGCAGCTCCCGGGATTACTGGGGCTACACCTTC. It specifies CASSSRDYWGYTF.